This entry concerns a single T cell receptor (beta chain). The antigen is not known. This specimen belongs to a study of shared clonotypes between healthy human individuals. The study, taken as a whole, reports: Naive CD4 clonotypes were shared across several donors at 4.5% to 6.5%. Rarefaction revealed incomplete sorted-subset sequencing despite large depth.

Samples underwent the assay at deep level. In the study's own analysis: Junction-only sequences produced by ImmunoSEQ had no quality scores, so filtering differed. Generated by immunoSEQ multiplex PCR, the TCRdb table keeps only in-frame clones and is missing some. V, J and clone size reflect that table, while D and trimming were determined from the DNA. The sample consists of hundreds of thousands of clones, 98% of them appearing once. V lost 0 bases to trimming and J lost 5 bases; unmatched junction nucleotides: 5. The CDR3 covers 15 residues. Germline V gives CDR1 SGDLS, CDR2 YYNGEE. Terminally differentiated effector memory CD45RA+ cells were excluded from the naive CD8 cells, which were CD45RO-negative and positively selected for CCR7.

The sample comprised naive CD8+ T cells sorted from blood. The receptor was isolated from a man under 40 in good health. This rearrangement joins TRBV9 to TRBJ1-2; TRBD1 matches 9 bases. The CDR3 nucleotides read TGTGCCAGCAGCGTAGCGGGACAGGGTCGATATGGCTACACCTTC. This encodes CASSVAGQGRYGYTF.